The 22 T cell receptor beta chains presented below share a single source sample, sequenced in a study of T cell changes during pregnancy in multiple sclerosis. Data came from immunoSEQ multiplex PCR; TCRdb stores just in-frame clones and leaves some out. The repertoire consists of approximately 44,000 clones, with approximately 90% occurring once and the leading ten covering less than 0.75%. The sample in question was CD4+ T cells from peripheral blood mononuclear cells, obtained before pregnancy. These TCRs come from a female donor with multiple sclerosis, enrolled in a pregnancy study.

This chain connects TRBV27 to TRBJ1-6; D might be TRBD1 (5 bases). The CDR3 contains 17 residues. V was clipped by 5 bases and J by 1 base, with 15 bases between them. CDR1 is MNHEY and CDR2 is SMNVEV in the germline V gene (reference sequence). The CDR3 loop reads CASSVDSGWSYNSPLHF. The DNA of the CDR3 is TGTGCCAGCAGTGTAGACAGTGGGTGGTCCTATAATTCACCCCTCCACTTT.

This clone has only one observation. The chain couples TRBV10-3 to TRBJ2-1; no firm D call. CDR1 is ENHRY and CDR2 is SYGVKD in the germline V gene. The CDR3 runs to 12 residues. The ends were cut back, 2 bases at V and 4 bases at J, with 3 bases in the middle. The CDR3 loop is CAISEPYNEQFF. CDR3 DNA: TGTGCCATCAGTGAGCCGTACAATGAGCAGTTCTTC.

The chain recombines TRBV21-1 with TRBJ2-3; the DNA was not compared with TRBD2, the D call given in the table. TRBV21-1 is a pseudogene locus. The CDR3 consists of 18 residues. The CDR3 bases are TGTGCCAGCAGCAAAGAGCTAGCGGGGGCCGGTACCACAGATACGCAGTATTTT. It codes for CASSKELAGAGTTDTQYF.

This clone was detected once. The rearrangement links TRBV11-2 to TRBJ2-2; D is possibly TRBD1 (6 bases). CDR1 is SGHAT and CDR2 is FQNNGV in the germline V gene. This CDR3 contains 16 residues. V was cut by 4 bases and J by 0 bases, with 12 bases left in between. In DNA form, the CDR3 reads TGTGCCAGCAGCTCCAACAGACAGGCGAACACCGGGGAGCTGTTTTTT. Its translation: CASSSNRQANTGELFF.

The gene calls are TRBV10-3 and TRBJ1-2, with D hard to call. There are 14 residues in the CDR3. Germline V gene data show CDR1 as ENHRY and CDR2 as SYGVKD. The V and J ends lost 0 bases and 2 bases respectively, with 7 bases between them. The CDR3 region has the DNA TGTGCCATCAGTGAGTCGCCAGCGAACTATGGCTACACCTTC. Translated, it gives CAISESPANYGYTF.

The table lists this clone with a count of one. The DNA for the CDR3 is TGTGCCAGCAGCCAAGGAGACAGGGGAATAGGAGCTAACTATGGCTACACCTTC. Amino acids: CASSQGDRGIGANYGYTF. The chain employs TRBV11-2 and TRBJ1-2; 8 nucleotides line up with TRBD1. The CDR3 length is 18 residues. V shed 5 bases and J 0 bases; nucleotides not matched to a gene: 14. Germline V gene lookup returns CDR1 SGHAT and CDR2 FQNNGV.

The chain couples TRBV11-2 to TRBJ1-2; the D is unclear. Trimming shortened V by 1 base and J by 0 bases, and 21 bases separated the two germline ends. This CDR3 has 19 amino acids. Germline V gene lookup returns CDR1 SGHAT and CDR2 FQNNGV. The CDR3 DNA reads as TGTGCCAGCAGCTTAGTTAAGAGAGGGTCCAAAACTACTAACTATGGCTACACCTTC. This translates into CASSLVKRGSKTTNYGYTF.

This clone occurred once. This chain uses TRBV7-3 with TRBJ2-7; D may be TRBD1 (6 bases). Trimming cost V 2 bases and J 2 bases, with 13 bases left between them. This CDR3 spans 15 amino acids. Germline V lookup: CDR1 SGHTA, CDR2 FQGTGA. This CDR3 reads CASSLEGQGPYEQYF. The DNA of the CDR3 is TGTGCCAGCAGCTTAGAGGGTCAGGGGCCCTACGAGCAGTACTTC.

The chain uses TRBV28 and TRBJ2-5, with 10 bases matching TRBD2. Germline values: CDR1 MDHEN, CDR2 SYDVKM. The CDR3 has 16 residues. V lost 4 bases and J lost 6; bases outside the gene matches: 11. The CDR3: CASSSLAGAPPKTQYF. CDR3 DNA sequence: TGTGCCAGCAGTTCCCTAGCGGGGGCCCCGCCGAAGACCCAGTACTTC.

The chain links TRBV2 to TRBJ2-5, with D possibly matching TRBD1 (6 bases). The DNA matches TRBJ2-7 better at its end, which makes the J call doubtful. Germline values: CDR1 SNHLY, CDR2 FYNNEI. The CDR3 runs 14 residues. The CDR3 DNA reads TGTGCCAGCAGTGAACAGGGGCTTACCTACGAGCAGTACTTC. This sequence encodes CASSEQGLTYEQYF.

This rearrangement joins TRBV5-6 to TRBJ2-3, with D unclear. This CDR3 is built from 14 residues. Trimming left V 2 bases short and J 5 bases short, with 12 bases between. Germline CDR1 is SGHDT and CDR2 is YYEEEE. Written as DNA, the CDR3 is TGTGCCAGCAGCTTCCGTAGGAGTGGAGATACGCAGTATTTT. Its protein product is CASSFRRSGDTQYF.

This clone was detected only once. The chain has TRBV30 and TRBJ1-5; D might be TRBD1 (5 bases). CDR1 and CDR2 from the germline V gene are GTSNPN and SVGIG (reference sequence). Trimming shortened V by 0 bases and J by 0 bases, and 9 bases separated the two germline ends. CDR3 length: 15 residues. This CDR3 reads CAWSVPGHSNQPQHF. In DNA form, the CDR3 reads TGTGCCTGGAGTGTACCAGGGCATAGCAATCAGCCCCAGCATTTT.

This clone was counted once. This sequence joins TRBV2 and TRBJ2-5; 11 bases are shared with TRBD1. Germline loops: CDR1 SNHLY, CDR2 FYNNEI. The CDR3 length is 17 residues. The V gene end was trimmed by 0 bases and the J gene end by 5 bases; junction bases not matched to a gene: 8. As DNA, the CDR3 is TGTGCCAGCAGTGAAGCGCCCGGACAGGGGGCAGGGGAGACCCAGTACTTC. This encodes CASSEAPGQGAGETQYF.

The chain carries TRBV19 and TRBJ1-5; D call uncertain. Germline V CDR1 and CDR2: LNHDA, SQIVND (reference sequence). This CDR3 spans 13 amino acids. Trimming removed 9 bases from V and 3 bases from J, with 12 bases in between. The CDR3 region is CASSGAFNQPQHF. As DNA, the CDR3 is TGTGCCAGCTCGGGAGCTTTCAATCAGCCCCAGCATTTT.

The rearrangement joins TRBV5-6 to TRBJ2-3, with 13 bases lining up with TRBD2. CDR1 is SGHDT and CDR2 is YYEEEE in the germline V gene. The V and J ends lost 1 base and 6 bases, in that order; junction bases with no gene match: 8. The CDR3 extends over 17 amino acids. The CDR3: CASSLFGTSGVGDTQYF. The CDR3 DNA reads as TGTGCCAGCAGCTTGTTCGGGACTAGCGGGGTGGGCGATACGCAGTATTTT.

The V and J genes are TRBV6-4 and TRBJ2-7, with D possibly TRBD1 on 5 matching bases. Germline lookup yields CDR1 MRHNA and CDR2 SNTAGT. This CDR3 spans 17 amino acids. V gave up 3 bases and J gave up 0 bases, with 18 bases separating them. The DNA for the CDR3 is TGTGCCAGCAGTGAAGTAAGACAGCTTCAGTACTCCTACGAGCAGTACTTC. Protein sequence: CASSEVRQLQYSYEQYF.

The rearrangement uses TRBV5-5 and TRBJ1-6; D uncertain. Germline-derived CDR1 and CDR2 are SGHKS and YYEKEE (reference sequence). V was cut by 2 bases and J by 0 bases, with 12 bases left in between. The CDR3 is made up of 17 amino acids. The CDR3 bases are TGTGCCAGCAGCTTTGTGGAGCGGCGCTCCTATAATTCACCCCTCCACTTT. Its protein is CASSFVERRSYNSPLHF.

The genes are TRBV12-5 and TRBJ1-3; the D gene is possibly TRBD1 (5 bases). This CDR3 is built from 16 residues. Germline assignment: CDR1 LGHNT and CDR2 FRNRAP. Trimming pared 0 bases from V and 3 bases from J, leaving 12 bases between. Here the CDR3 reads CASGLVGGVFGNTIYF. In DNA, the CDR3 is TGTGCTAGTGGTTTGGTAGGAGGGGTCTTTGGAAACACCATATATTTT.

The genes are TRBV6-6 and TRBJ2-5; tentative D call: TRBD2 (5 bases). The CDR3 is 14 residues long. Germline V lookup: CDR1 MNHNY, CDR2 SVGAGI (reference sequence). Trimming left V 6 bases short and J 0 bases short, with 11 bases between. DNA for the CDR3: TGTGCCAGCAGGCCCGGAGGAAACCAAGAGACCCAGTACTTC. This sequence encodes CASRPGGNQETQYF.

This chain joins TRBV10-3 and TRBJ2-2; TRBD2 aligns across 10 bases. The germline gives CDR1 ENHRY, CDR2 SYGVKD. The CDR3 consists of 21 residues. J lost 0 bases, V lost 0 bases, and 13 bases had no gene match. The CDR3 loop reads CAISESTGGLAGDPNTGELFF. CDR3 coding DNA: TGTGCCATCAGTGAGTCGACGGGTGGTCTAGCGGGGGACCCGAACACCGGGGAGCTGTTTTTT.

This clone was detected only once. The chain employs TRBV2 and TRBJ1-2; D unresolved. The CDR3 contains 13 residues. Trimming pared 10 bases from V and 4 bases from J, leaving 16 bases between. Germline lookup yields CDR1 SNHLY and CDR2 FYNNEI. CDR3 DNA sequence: TGTGCCACTTCGGAGGGTCATAGCTATGGCTACACCTTC. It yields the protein CATSEGHSYGYTF. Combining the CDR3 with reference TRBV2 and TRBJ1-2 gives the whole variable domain EPEVTQTPSHQVTQMGQEVILRCVPISNHLYFYWYRQILGQKVEFLVSFYNNEISEKSEIFDDQFSVERPDGSNFTLKIRSTKLEDSAMYFCATSEGHSYGYTFGSGTRLTVV.

The CDR3 nucleotides read TGCGCCAGCAGCCAAGCTAAGACTAGCGGGGGACCCACAGATACGCAGTATTTT. It codes for CASSQAKTSGGPTDTQYF. The chain links TRBV4-3 to TRBJ2-3; 12 bases agree with TRBD2. Trimming took 1 base from V and 2 from J; bases not matched to a gene: 7. The germline CDR1 and CDR2 sequences are LGHNA and YSLEER. The CDR3 loop spans 18 amino acids.